This T cell receptor (beta chain) was obtained from a study of cytomegalovirus exposure and HLA in healthy donors. In the study overall: Findings of an earlier analysis included about 100 million unique TCR beta sequences from roughly 180 million T cells. Inside one of the first data releases sat about 85 million unique TCRs taken from HLA-typed donors.

A multiplex PCR was run with 60 Vbeta primers and 13 Jbeta primers. Measured with immunoSEQ multiplex PCR; TCRdb has only the in-frame clones, and not every one. Of under 150,000 clones in the sample, under 90% were seen once. Germline values: CDR1 SGHAT, CDR2 FQDESV (reference sequence). The CDR3 spans 16 residues. Trimming stripped 5 bases from V and 3 bases from J, with 19 bases between. Study conclusions and caveats: In vitro testing confirmed three CMV-associated chains as specific for CMV antigens.

In regard to this clone: Its antigen is undetermined.

At the time of sampling, donors were nominally healthy, though unrecorded immune exposures were likely. V usage is TRBV11-1 and J usage is TRBJ1-1; D possibly corresponds to TRBD1 (6 bases). The source of this sequence is a boy under 10 years old in good health and CMV-seronegative. Sequenced material: PBMCs. The CDR3 loop reads CASSPRDTRFDTEAFF. CDR3 in DNA: TGTGCCAGCAGCCCCCGGGACACAAGATTCGACACTGAAGCTTTCTTT.